This T cell receptor (beta chain) was recorded in a study of neoadjuvant anti-PD-1 for oral cavity cancer. Across the whole study: Around day 43, patients without progression received a fourth nivolumab dose before surgery.

Regarding this clone: Antigen specificity is unknown.

Only in-frame clones appear in the TCRdb table, and some are missing; sequencing was by immunoSEQ multiplex PCR. The sample shows over 80,000 clones, roughly four fifths of them seen only once. Study findings and constraints: Higher pretreatment blood Treg/Th17 ratios correlated with higher pretreatment blood and lower post-treatment tumor TCRbeta clonality. After neoadjuvant nivolumab, PBMC T cell clonality was significantly higher in non-responders than responders.

These oral cavity squamous cell carcinomas were HPV-negative and locally advanced. The CDR3 consists of 13 residues. Looked up from germline, CDR1 is SGHDT and CDR2 is YYEEEE. V was clipped by 2 bases and J by 2 bases, with 8 bases between them. The clonotype was recovered from a person between 40 and 85 years old with oral cavity squamous cell carcinoma. The J gene is TRBJ2-7, the V gene TRBV5-6; D is uncertain. Sequencing used PBMCs, obtained before nivolumab (anti-PD-1) treatment. The CDR3 sequence: CASSLTQPYEQYF. The DNA of the CDR3 is TGTGCCAGCAGCTTAACGCAGCCCTACGAGCAGTACTTC. The full variable domain, in which reference TRBV5-6 and TRBJ2-7 provide the parts outside the CDR3, is DAGVTQSPTHLIKTRGQQVTLRCSPKSGHDTVSWYQQALGQGPQFIFQYYEEEERQRGNFPDRFSGHQFPNYSSELNVNALLLGDSALYLCASSLTQPYEQYFGPGTRLTVT.